These T cell receptor beta chains were read from a single sample in a study of T cells in Graves' hyperthyroidism and ophthalmopathy. TCRdb redid the calling of the multiplex PCR reads with MiXCR, one entry per CDR3 protein. The table has 30,000 to 35,000 distinct CDR3 sequences, approximately 52% seen once. What was sequenced was blood. These TCRs come from a woman between 35 and 50 years old with Graves' ophthalmopathy. The CDR3 runs from the conserved cysteine through the conserved F or W. The D gene is left open where the match is weak. Clone size is stated in some rows and not others, as once, few, many or a class when expanded.

j_call clone_size d_call v_call cdr3_aa cdr3_nt
TRBJ2-7 medium-sized . TRBV2 CASSEGGQFYEQYF TGTGCCAGCAGTGAAGGCGGACAATTCTACGAGCAGTACTTC
TRBJ2-1 many TRBD2 TRBV7-3 CASSLGTSGYSYNEQFF TGTGCCAGCAGCTTAGGAACTAGCGGGTACTCCTACAATGAGCAGTTCTTC
TRBJ2-5 . TRBD1 TRBV15 CATSSRDRHLETQYF TGTGCCACCAGCTCCCGGGACAGGCACCTAGAGACCCAGTACTTC
TRBJ1-6 many . TRBV6-5 CASSYRSSNNSPLHF TGTGCCAGCAGTTACCGGTCCTCTAATAATTCACCCCTCCACTTT
TRBJ2-3 . . TRBV6-4 CASSAGGTDTQYF TGTGCCAGCAGTGCAGGGGGCACAGATACGCAGTATTTT
TRBJ1-5 many . TRBV7-9 CASSLRQGLGSNQPQHF TGTGCCAGCAGCTTAAGGCAGGGGTTAGGGAGCAATCAGCCCCAGCATTTT
TRBJ1-6 many TRBD1 TRBV5-1 CASSEGTANSPLHF TGCGCCAGCAGCGAGGGGACAGCTAATTCACCCCTCCACTTT
TRBJ2-3 . TRBD2 TRBV12-3/TRBV12-4 CASSVGTSGADTQYF TGTGCCAGCAGTGTAGGGACTAGCGGTGCAGATACGCAGTATTTT
TRBJ2-7 once . TRBV14 CASSRVGVSYEQHF TGTGCCAGCAGCCGGGTAGGGGTCTCCTACGAGCAGCACTTC
TRBJ1-3 . TRBD1 TRBV12-3/TRBV12-4 CASGTGVRNTIYF TGTGCCAGCGGCACAGGGGTTCGAAACACCATATATTTT
TRBJ2-7 . . TRBV7-2 CACSNGVHEQYF TGTGCCTGCAGCAACGGAGTCCACGAGCAGTACTTC
TRBJ2-2 . . TRBV5-4 CASLSGELFF TGTGCCAGCCTTAGCGGGGAGCTGTTTTTT
TRBJ1-1 . . TRBV7-9 CASSLGSGYTEAYF TGTGCCAGCAGCTTAGGCAGCGGGTACACTGAAGCTTACTTT
TRBJ1-1 many TRBD1 TRBV12-3/TRBV12-4 CASSLQGVTEAFF TGTGCCAGCAGTTTGCAGGGGGTGACTGAAGCTTTCTTT
TRBJ1-1 . . TRBV7-3 CASSLLGGATEAFF TGTGCCAGCAGCTTATTAGGAGGGGCCACTGAAGCTTTCTTT
TRBJ2-1 . TRBD2 TRBV10-1 CASSDWGLAGVGNEQFF TGCGCCAGCAGTGATTGGGGACTAGCGGGAGTCGGAAATGAGCAGTTCTTC
TRBJ2-7 many . TRBV5-4 CASSATSTAYEQYF TGTGCCAGCAGCGCGACTAGTACGGCCTACGAGCAGTACTTC
TRBJ1-2 many . TRBV12-3/TRBV12-4 CASSLSSGQRNYGYTF TGTGCCAGCAGTTTATCGTCGGGACAAAGAAACTATGGCTACACCTTC
TRBJ2-7 . . TRBV7-3 CASSLTPGDEQYF TGTGCCAGCAGCTTAACTCCCGGAGACGAGCAGTACTTC
TRBJ2-5 many . TRBV6-6 CASSFGQETQYF TGTGCCAGCAGTTTTGGGCAAGAGACCCAGTACTTC
TRBJ1-6 . TRBD1 TRBV20-1 CSAAGSGQPGNSPLHF TGCAGTGCAGCCGGATCGGGACAGCCAGGGAATTCACCCCTCCACTTT
TRBJ1-5 many . TRBV4-1 CASSQADPPRGPQHF TGCGCCAGCAGCCAAGCCGACCCTCCTCGAGGACCCCAGCATTTT
TRBJ2-5 many TRBD2 TRBV12-5 CASGWTSGRLVETQYF TGTGCTAGTGGTTGGACTAGCGGGAGACTTGTAGAGACCCAGTACTTC
TRBJ2-3 . TRBD2 TRBV7-2 CASSATSGVTDTQYF TGTGCCAGCAGCGCTACTAGCGGTGTCACAGATACGCAGTATTTT
TRBJ1-1 many . TRBV7-9 CASSLPGVNTEAFF TGTGCCAGCAGCTTACCGGGGGTGAACACTGAAGCTTTCTTT